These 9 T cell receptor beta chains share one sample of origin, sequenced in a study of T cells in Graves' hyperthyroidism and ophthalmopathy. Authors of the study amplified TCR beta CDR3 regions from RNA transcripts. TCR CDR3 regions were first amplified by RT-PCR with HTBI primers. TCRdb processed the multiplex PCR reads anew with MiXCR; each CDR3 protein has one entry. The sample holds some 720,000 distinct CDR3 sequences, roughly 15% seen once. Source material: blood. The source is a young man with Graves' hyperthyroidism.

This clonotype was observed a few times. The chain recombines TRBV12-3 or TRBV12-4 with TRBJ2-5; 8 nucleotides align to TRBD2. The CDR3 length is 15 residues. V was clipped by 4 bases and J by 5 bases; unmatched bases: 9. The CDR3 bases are TGTGCCAGCAGTTCAACTTCCGGGACTAGGGAGACCCAGTACTTC. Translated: CASSSTSGTRETQYF.

This CDR3 is CASSLGTVGATERANEKLFF. Written as DNA, the CDR3 is TGTGCCAGCAGCTTAGGCACAGTAGGGGCCACGGAACGGGCTAATGAAAAACTGTTTTTT. This chain links TRBV11-2 with TRBJ1-4; TRBD1 is a possible D gene (5 bases). Trimming cost V 1 base and J 3 bases, with 24 bases left between them. Germline V lookup: CDR1 SGHAT, CDR2 FQNNGV. CDR3 length: 20 amino acids.

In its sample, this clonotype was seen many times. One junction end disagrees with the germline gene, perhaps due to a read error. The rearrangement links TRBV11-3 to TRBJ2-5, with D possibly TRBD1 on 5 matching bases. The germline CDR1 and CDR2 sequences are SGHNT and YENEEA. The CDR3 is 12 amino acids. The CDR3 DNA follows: TGTGCCAGCAGCAGCCTCGGTCAGACAGAACACTTC. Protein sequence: CASSSLGQTEHF.

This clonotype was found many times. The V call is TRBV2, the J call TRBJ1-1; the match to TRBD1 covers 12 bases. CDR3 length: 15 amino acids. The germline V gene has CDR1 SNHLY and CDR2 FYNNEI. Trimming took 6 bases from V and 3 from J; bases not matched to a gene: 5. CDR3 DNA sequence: TGTGCCAGCAGGGGGACAGGGGGCGTCGACACTGAAGCTTTCTTT. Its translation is CASRGTGGVDTEAFF.

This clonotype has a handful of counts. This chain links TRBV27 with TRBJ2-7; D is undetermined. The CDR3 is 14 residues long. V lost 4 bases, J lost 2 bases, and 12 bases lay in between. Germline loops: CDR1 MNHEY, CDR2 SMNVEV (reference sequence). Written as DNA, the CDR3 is TGTGCCAGCAGTTGGAAAGGGTCCACCTACGAGCAGTACTTC. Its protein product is CASSWKGSTYEQYF.

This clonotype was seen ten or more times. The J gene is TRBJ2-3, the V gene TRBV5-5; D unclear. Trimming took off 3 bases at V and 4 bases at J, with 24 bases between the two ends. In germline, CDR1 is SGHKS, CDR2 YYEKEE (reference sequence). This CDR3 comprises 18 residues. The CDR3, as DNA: TGTGCCAGCAGCTCGGAGTTGATGGGTGGAGAGTACGCAGATACGCAGTATTTT. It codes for CASSSELMGGEYADTQYF.

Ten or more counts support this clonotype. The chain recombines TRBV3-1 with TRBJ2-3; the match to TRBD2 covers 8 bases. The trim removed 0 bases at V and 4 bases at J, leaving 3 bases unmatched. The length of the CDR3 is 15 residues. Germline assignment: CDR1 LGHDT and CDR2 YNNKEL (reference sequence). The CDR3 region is CASSQDRGLADTQYF. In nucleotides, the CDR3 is TGTGCCAGCAGCCAAGATAGGGGACTAGCAGATACGCAGTATTTT.

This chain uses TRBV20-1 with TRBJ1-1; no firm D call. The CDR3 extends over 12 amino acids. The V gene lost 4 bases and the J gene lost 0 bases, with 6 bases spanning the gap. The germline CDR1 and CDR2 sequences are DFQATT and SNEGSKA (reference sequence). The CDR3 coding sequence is TGCAGTGCTAATTTGGTGAACACTGAAGCTTTCTTT. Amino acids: CSANLVNTEAFF.

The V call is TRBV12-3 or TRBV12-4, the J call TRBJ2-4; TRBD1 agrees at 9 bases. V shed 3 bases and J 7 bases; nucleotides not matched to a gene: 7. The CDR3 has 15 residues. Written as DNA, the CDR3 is TGTGCCAGCAGTTTCGGGACAGGGAACATGAACATTCAGTACTTC. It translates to CASSFGTGNMNIQYF.